The 25 T cell receptor beta chains below come from one sample, sequenced in a study of shared clonotypes between healthy human individuals. Assay used: immunoSEQ multiplex PCR; TCRdb lists only in-frame clones, some missing. The sample consists of some 510,000 clones, approximately 79% of them appearing once. Sequencing was done on a sample of PBMCs. The receptors were gathered from a woman aged 35 to 49 in good health. Some clones in this sample may be carry-over from other donors' samples.

V and J are TRBV7-9 and TRBJ1-1; D is undetermined. V lost 3 bases to trimming and J lost 8 bases, with 10 bases between them. The CDR3 extends over 12 amino acids. Germline CDR1 and CDR2: SEHNR and FQNEAQ (reference sequence). CDR3 in amino acids: CASSFGEMEAFF. CDR3 bases: TGTGCCAGCAGCTTTGGGGAAATGGAAGCTTTCTTT.

The genes are TRBV14 and TRBJ2-7; 9 positions agree with TRBD2. The V gene end was trimmed by 6 bases and the J gene end by 3 bases; junction bases not matched to a gene: 12. This CDR3 has 16 residues. Germline V lookup: CDR1 SGHDN, CDR2 FVKESK. DNA of the CDR3: TGTGCCAGCAGTCCCGACGTTCTAGCGGGATACTACGAGCAGTACTTC. This codes for CASSPDVLAGYYEQYF.

V gene TRBV6-6 combines with J gene TRBJ2-7; 10 bases are a match to TRBD1. The CDR3 covers 16 residues. Germline CDR1 MNHNY, CDR2 SVGAGI (reference sequence). After removal of 2 bases from V and 8 bases from J, the junction contained 12 bases not matched to a gene. CDR3 region: CASSYGSAGQGYKQYF. Here the CDR3 DNA reads TGTGCCAGCAGTTACGGAAGTGCGGGACAGGGGTATAAGCAGTACTTC.

V is TRBV19 and J is TRBJ2-3; TRBD1 matches 11 bases. The CDR3 consists of 15 residues. The V gene's germline CDR1 is LNHDA and CDR2 SQIVND (reference sequence). V lost 6 bases, J lost 4 bases, and 6 bases stayed unmatched. CDR3: CASSPDRGHSDTQYF. As DNA, the CDR3 is TGTGCCAGTAGCCCGGACAGGGGGCATTCAGATACGCAGTATTTT.

This chain links TRBV11-2 with TRBJ1-5; D is undetermined. This CDR3 comprises 13 residues. CDR1 is SGHAT and CDR2 is FQNNGV in the germline V gene. Trimming shortened V by 1 base and J by 6 bases, and 7 bases separated the two germline ends. CDR3 in amino acids: CASSLALGQPQHF. The CDR3 DNA reads as TGTGCCAGCAGCTTAGCCCTAGGTCAGCCCCAGCATTTT. Using reference TRBV11-2 and TRBJ1-5 for the parts outside the CDR3, the full variable domain is EAGVAQSPRYKIIEKRQSVAFWCNPISGHATLYWYQQILGQGPKLLIQFQNNGVVDDSQLPKDRFSAERLKGVDSTLKIQPAKLEDSAVYLCASSLALGQPQHFGDGTRLSIL.

The gene calls are TRBV30 and TRBJ1-6; possible D gene TRBD1, 6 bases. CDR1 and CDR2 from the germline V gene are GTSNPN and SVGIG (reference sequence). The length of the CDR3 is 16 residues. V was shortened by 1 base and J by 9 bases, with 19 bases between the two germline ends. In nucleotides, the CDR3 is TGTGCCTGGAGTGCGGGGGGCCCGGAGGGGATTTCACCCCTCCACTTT. Translating gives CAWSAGGPEGISPLHF.

V usage is TRBV28 and J usage is TRBJ1-3, with D hard to call. The germline V gene has CDR1 MDHEN and CDR2 SYDVKM. V shed 2 bases and J shed 2 bases, with 10 bases lying between them. The CDR3 is 15 residues long. CDR3 in amino acids: CASSLSQVAGNTIYF. CDR3 DNA sequence: TGTGCCAGCAGTTTAAGTCAGGTTGCTGGAAACACCATATATTTT.

This clone was found once. The V gene is TRBV6-6, the J gene TRBJ2-7, with TRBD1 identical over 7 bases. The V segment lost 6 bases and the J segment 6 bases; nucleotides outside the gene matches: 11. This CDR3 comprises 14 residues. Germline-derived CDR1 and CDR2 are MNHNY and SVGAGI (reference sequence). In nucleotides, the CDR3 is TGTGCCAGCAGGGAGACAGGGTTGGGAGTCGAGCAGTACTTC. As protein: CASRETGLGVEQYF.

The rearrangement links TRBV18 to TRBJ1-1; 12 bases match TRBD1. Looked up from germline, CDR1 is KGHSH and CDR2 is LQKENI. J lost 4 bases, V lost 5 bases, and 2 bases had no gene match. The CDR3 is 14 residues long. In nucleotides, the CDR3 is TGTGCCAGCTCAGGGACAGGGGGCGGCACTGAAGCTTTCTTT. Translating gives CASSGTGGGTEAFF.

The chain links TRBV5-5 to TRBJ1-2, with D perhaps TRBD1 (5 bases). Per germline, CDR1 SGHKS and CDR2 YYEKEE (reference sequence). Trimming took 0 bases from V and 3 from J, leaving 9 bases between them. This CDR3 contains 14 residues. The CDR3 DNA follows: TGTGCCAGCAGCTTGGCAGGGACTCACTATGGCTACACCTTC. Translated: CASSLAGTHYGYTF.

The rearrangement links TRBV7-8 to TRBJ2-1; 9 bases map to TRBD2. CDR3 length equals 17 residues. V dropped 2 bases and J dropped 4; count of bases not matched to a gene: 9. Germline values: CDR1 SGHVS, CDR2 FQNEAQ. Here the CDR3 reads CASSLTRLAALYNEQFF. The CDR3 DNA reads as TGTGCCAGCAGCTTAACCCGACTAGCGGCCTTGTACAATGAGCAGTTCTTC.

The rearrangement uses TRBV23-1 and TRBJ2-7; maybe TRBD2 (5 bases). TRBV23-1 qualifies as an ORF whose function is uncertain. V was clipped by 0 bases and J by 0 bases, with 15 bases between them. The CDR3 covers 17 residues. The CDR3 DNA sequence: TGCGCCAGCAGTCAATCGGCCCCCTCGGGGAACTCCTACGAGCAGTACTTC. This codes for CASSQSAPSGNSYEQYF.

The chain couples TRBV9 to TRBJ2-3; 7 bases fit TRBD2. The germline V gene has CDR1 SGDLS and CDR2 YYNGEE. V lost 0 bases, J lost 10 bases, and 5 bases stayed unmatched. The length of the CDR3 is 13 residues. The CDR3 DNA reads TGTGCCAGCAGCGTAGATCCGGCGGGGGCGCAGTATTTT. Encoded protein: CASSVDPAGAQYF.

The rearrangement links TRBV7-6 to TRBJ2-3; the D gene is possibly TRBD2 (6 bases). Germline V lookup: CDR1 SGHVS, CDR2 FNYEAQ. This CDR3 is 16 amino acids long. Trimming removed 6 bases at V and 4 bases at J, with 20 bases between. Here the CDR3 DNA reads TGTGCCAGCAGAGAGTACCGGGACTCTGTTCCAGATACGCAGTATTTT. This sequence encodes CASREYRDSVPDTQYF. The full variable domain, completed using reference TRBV7-6 and TRBJ2-3, is GAGVSQSPRYKVTKRGQDVALRCDPISGHVSLYWYRQALGQGPEFLTYFNYEAQQDKSGLPNDRFSAERPEGSISTLTIQRTEQRDSAMYRCASREYRDSVPDTQYFGPGTRLTVL.

The chain links TRBV10-2 to TRBJ1-5; D might be TRBD1 (6 bases). This CDR3 is built from 14 residues. V was clipped by 6 bases and J by 2 bases, with 11 bases between them. CDR1 is WSHSY and CDR2 is SAAADI in the germline V gene. CDR3 coding DNA: TGCGCCAGCAGGGCGACAGGAGGCAATCAGCCCCAGCATTTT. It yields the protein CASRATGGNQPQHF.

The chain carries TRBV19 and TRBJ1-5; D is undetermined. Trimming took off 4 bases at V and 0 bases at J, with 10 bases between the two ends. CDR3 length: 15 residues. Germline CDR1 and CDR2: LNHDA and SQIVND (reference sequence). The CDR3 here is CASSSRSYSNQPQHF. CDR3 coding DNA: TGTGCCAGTAGTAGCAGATCTTATAGCAATCAGCCCCAGCATTTT.

The J gene is TRBJ2-1, the V gene TRBV27; 11 nucleotides align to TRBD2. The germline gives CDR1 MNHEY, CDR2 SMNVEV (reference sequence). There are 17 residues in the CDR3. The junction had 16 bases not matched to a gene; V was cut back by 6 bases and J by 9 bases. The CDR3 protein is CASSAKSVLAGDGEQFF. CDR3 bases: TGTGCCAGCAGCGCCAAGTCCGTACTAGCGGGAGATGGTGAGCAGTTCTTC.

CDR3 nucleotide sequence: TGTGCCAGCAGCGTAGGACTAGCGGCCAACTACAATGAGCAGTTCTTC. Translated, it gives CASSVGLAANYNEQFF. The gene calls are TRBV9 and TRBJ2-1; 9 positions match TRBD2. CDR1 is SGDLS and CDR2 is YYNGEE in the germline V gene. This CDR3 comprises 16 residues. V lost 0 bases to trimming and J lost 3 bases; unmatched junction nucleotides: 4.

The chain employs TRBV2 and TRBJ2-7, with D unclear. Germline V lookup: CDR1 SNHLY, CDR2 FYNNEI. Trimming left V 4 bases short and J 4 bases short, with 5 bases between. The CDR3 loop spans 11 amino acids. CDR3 nucleotides: TGTGCCAGCAGTGTGGAGTACGAGCAGTACTTC. It is translated as CASSVEYEQYF.

V and J are TRBV30 and TRBJ1-2; weak D call: TRBD1 (5 bases). The ends were cut back, 1 base at V and 7 bases at J, with 13 bases in the middle. Germline CDR1 GTSNPN, CDR2 SVGIG (reference sequence). This CDR3 has 13 amino acids. The CDR3 bases are TGTGCCTGGAGTGAGCAGGGAGTGGTTGGCTACACCTTC. This translates into CAWSEQGVVGYTF.

The chain uses TRBV7-2 and TRBJ1-2; 7 positions agree with TRBD1. V lost 7 bases and J lost 5; bases outside the gene matches: 7. This CDR3 contains 13 residues. Germline lookup yields CDR1 SGHTA and CDR2 FQGNSA. CDR3 coding DNA: TGTGCCAGCACCTCGGACAGGCGGTATGGCTACACCTTC. Amino acid sequence: CASTSDRRYGYTF.

The DNA of the CDR3 is TGCGCCAGCAGCTTGATGGGAGGGGTTTTGAATGAGCAGTTCTTC. The encoded protein is CASSLMGGVLNEQFF. The chain is built from TRBV5-1 and TRBJ2-1; 7 nucleotides align to TRBD2. Germline loops: CDR1 SGHRS, CDR2 YFSETQ. The CDR3 is made up of 15 amino acids. With 1 base clipped from V and 7 bases from J, the junction kept 8 bases outside the gene matches.

The rearrangement joins TRBV2 to TRBJ2-3; 7 nucleotides line up with TRBD2. V gave up 7 bases and J gave up 5 bases; unmatched junction bases: 9. CDR1 SNHLY and CDR2 FYNNEI come from the germline V gene. The CDR3 is 14 amino acids. CDR3 residues: CASIEREVVDTQYF. The CDR3 nucleotides read TGTGCCAGCATCGAGCGGGAAGTGGTAGATACGCAGTATTTT.

The chain joins TRBV19 to TRBJ1-5; D gene ambiguous. Trimming stripped 9 bases from V and 6 bases from J, with 12 bases between. CDR1 and CDR2 (germline): LNHDA, SQIVND (reference sequence). CDR3 length: 12 amino acids. The CDR3 bases are TGTGCCAGCCTAGTTTCGGGTCAGCCCCAGCATTTT. It specifies CASLVSGQPQHF. The full variable domain, with the rest looked up from reference TRBV19 and TRBJ1-5, is DGGITQSPKYLFRKEGQNVTLSCEQNLNHDAMYWYRQDPGQGLRLIYYSQIVNDFQKGDIAEGYSVSREKKESFPLTVTSAQKNPTAFYLCASLVSGQPQHFGDGTRLSIL.

The table lists this clone with a count of one. The chain joins TRBV4-1 to TRBJ1-5; D is unresolved. Germline CDR1 reads MGHRA; CDR2 reads YSYEKL. The CDR3 consists of 15 residues. V lost 7 bases, J lost 4 bases, and 17 bases lay in between. This CDR3 is CASTLRAGPNQPQHF. CDR3 in DNA: TGCGCCAGCACCCTACGGGCAGGACCTAATCAGCCCCAGCATTTT.